This T cell receptor (beta chain) was documented in a study of human T cells and chemical hapten exposure. Study-wide points: Compared to controls, expanded TCRs made significantly more large clusters of similar CDR3s.

TCRdb used MiXCR to reprocess the RACE reads, holding one entry per CDR3 protein. This repertoire shows approximately 32,000 distinct CDR3 sequences, roughly an eighth found once; its top ten account for around 2%. Time point given: pre-sensitization, week 0. Stated treatment: therapeutic diphenylcyclopropenone sensitization with weekly scalp DPC. The authors extracted total RNA from unfractionated whole blood. Ahead of each patch test application, blood was drawn. This clonotype was recorded at least ten times. Its target is not known. The CDR3 has 15 amino acids. Germline V CDR1 and CDR2: DFQATT, SNEGSKA (reference sequence). V was clipped by 7 bases and J by 0 bases, with 17 bases between them.

The V call is TRBV20-1, the J call TRBJ2-3; D is unclear. This TCR came from a woman in her thirties or forties with alopecia areata. Some clones in this sample may be carry-over from other donors' samples. Sequences were derived from whole blood, sampled in connection with sensitization to the hapten diphenylcyclopropenone (DPC). CDR3 amino acids: CSVRTNSKSTDTQYF. In DNA, the CDR3 is TGCAGTGTTCGGACGAACTCGAAAAGCACAGATACGCAGTATTTT.